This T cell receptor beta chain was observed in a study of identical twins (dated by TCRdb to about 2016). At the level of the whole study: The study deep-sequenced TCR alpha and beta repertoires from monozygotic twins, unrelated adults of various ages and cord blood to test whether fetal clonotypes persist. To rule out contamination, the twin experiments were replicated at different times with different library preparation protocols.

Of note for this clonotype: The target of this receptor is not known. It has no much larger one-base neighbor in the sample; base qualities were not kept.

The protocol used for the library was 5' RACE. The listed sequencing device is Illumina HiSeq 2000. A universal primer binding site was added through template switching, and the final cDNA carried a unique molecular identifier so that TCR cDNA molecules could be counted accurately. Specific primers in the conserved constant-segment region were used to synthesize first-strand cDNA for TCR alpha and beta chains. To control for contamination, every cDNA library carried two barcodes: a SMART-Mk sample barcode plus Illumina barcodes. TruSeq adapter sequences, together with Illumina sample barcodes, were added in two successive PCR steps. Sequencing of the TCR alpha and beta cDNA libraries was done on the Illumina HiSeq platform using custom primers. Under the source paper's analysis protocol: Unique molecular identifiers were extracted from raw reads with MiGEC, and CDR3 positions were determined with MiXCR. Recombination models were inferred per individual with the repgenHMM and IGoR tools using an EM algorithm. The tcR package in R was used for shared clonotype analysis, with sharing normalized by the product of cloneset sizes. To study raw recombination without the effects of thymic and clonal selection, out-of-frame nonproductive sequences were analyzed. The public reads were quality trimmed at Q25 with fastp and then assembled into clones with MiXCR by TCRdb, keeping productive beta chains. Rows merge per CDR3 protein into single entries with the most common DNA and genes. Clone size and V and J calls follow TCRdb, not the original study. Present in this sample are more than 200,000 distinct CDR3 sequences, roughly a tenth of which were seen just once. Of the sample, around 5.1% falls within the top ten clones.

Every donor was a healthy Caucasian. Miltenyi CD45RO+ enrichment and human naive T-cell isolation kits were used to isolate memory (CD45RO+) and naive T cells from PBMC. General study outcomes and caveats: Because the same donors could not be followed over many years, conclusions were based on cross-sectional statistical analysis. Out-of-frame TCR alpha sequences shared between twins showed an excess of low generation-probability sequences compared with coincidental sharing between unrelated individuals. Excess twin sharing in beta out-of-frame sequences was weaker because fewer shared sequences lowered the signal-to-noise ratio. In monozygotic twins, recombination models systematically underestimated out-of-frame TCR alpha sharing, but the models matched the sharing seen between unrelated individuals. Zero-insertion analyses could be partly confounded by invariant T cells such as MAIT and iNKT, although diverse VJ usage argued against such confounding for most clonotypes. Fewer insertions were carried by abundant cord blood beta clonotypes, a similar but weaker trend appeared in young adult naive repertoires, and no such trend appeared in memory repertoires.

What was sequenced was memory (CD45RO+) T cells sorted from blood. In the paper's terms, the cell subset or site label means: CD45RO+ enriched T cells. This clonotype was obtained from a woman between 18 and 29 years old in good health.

The CDR3 region has the sequence CASSFLGSYGYTF. The nucleotide sequence is given as TGTGCCAGCAGTTTTTTGGGGTCCTATGGCTACACCTTC. The rearranged segments are TRBV12-3 or TRBV12-4 and TRBJ1-2; the D gene cannot be resolved reliably. Cut back by 3 bases and 4 bases, the V and J ends lie 9 bases apart. The CDR3 holds 13 amino acids from the cysteine to the phenylalanine. Only the CDR3 DNA is retained, 39 bases long and in frame from the first base.